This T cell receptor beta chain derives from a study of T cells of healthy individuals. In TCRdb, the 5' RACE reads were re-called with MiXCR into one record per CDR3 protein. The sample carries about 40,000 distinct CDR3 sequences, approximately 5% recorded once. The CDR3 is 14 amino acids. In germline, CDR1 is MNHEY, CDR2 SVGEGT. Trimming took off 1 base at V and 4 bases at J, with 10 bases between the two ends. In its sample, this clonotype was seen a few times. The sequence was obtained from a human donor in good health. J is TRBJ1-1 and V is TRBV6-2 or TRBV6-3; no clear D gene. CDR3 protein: CASSYWGGGTEAFF. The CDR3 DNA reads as TGTGCCAGCAGTTACTGGGGAGGTGGCACTGAAGCTTTCTTT.